The rows below give T cell receptor beta chains drawn from one sample of a study of T-cell reconstitution after alpha-beta-depleted transplantation in children. TCRdb reprocessed the PCR reads with MiXCR, giving one entry per CDR3 protein. The sample lists about 870,000 distinct CDR3 sequences; approximately 15% were seen once. The material sequenced was PBMCs, mostly from graft donor cells, taken 360 days after TCRalphabeta/CD19-depleted stem cell transplant. These receptors were taken from a male patient aged 10 to 17 who had a stem cell transplant for acute lymphoblastic leukemia, so the T cells may come from the graft donor. Each CDR3 is given with its conserved first and last residue. A D gene is named only where the DNA matches it firmly. Not all rows give a size; the values are once, few, many and, for expanded clones, a class.

-,13,TRBJ2-7,many,TRBV25-1,CASSDLSFYEQYF,TGTGCCAGCAGTGACCTATCTTTCTACGAGCAGTACTTC
TRBD2,19,TRBJ2-4,-,TRBV5-1,CASSPRTSGSVLAKNIQYF,TGCGCCAGCAGTCCGCGGACTAGCGGGAGTGTTTTAGCCAAAAACATTCAGTACTTC
-,15,TRBJ1-5,few,TRBV12-3/TRBV12-4,CASRPTGLVAQPQHF,TGTGCCAGCAGGCCAACAGGTCTGGTAGCTCAGCCCCAGCATTTT
-,16,TRBJ2-7,few,TRBV5-1,CASSLAATGMGYEQYF,TGCGCCAGCAGCTTGGCCGCGACAGGTATGGGATACGAGCAGTACTTC
TRBD1,16,TRBJ2-7,-,TRBV5-1,CASSLGTGVRFYEQYF,TGCGCCAGCAGCCTTGGGACAGGGGTTCGATTCTACGAGCAGTACTTC
TRBD1,16,TRBJ1-5,-,TRBV20-1,CSARVGTGGGHQPQHF,TGCAGTGCTAGAGTGGGGACAGGGGGCGGCCATCAGCCCCAGCATTTT
-,14,TRBJ2-5,many,TRBV10-3,CAISESGSQETQYF,TGTGCCATCAGTGAGTCCGGTAGCCAAGAGACCCAGTACTTC
TRBD2,11,TRBJ2-3,few,TRBV12-3/TRBV12-4,CATTRGGTQYF,TGTGCCACCACGCGGGGGGGTACGCAGTATTTT
-,14,TRBJ1-3,few,TRBV29-1,CSASPDGTGNTIYF,TGCAGCGCCAGCCCGGACGGTACTGGAAACACCATATATTTT
TRBD2,20,TRBJ2-1,many,TRBV7-3,CASSPKRRDGGRASYNEQFF,TGTGCCAGCAGCCCAAAACGGAGGGATGGCGGGAGGGCCTCCTACAATGAGCAGTTCTTC
TRBD2,16,TRBJ2-1,-,TRBV15,CATTRDWTSGINEQFF,TGTGCCACCACCAGAGATTGGACTAGCGGAATAAATGAGCAGTTCTTC
TRBD2,16,TRBJ2-3,-,TRBV3-1,CASSHRTSMRTDTQYF,TGTGCCAGCAGCCACAGGACTAGCATGAGAACAGATACGCAGTATTTT
TRBD1,14,TRBJ2-1,few,TRBV6-4,CARRGGGRADEQFF,TGTGCCAGGAGAGGGGGCGGTAGGGCCGATGAGCAGTTCTTC
TRBD2,21,TRBJ2-3,-,TRBV28,CASSLYPEREGHYSNADTQYF,TGTGCCAGCAGTTTATACCCCGAGCGGGAGGGCCATTACAGCAACGCAGATACGCAGTATTTT
-,14,TRBJ2-3,-,TRBV12-3/TRBV12-4,CASTGWREADTQYF,TGTGCCAGCACCGGGTGGCGGGAAGCAGATACGCAGTATTTT
TRBD1,14,TRBJ1-1,-,TRBV5-1,CASSPGQGVAEAFF,TGCGCCAGCAGCCCGGGACAGGGGGTTGCTGAAGCTTTCTTT
TRBD1,16,TRBJ1-5,-,TRBV27,CASSLGGPTAYQPQHF,TGTGCCAGCAGCCTAGGGGGCCCGACAGCTTATCAGCCCCAGCATTTT
TRBD1,16,TRBJ2-4,-,TRBV7-9,CASSSTGVLAKNIQYF,TGTGCCAGCAGCTCAACAGGGGTATTAGCCAAAAACATTCAGTACTTC
TRBD2,14,TRBJ2-3,many,TRBV10-3,CAISDRGDFGTQYF,TGTGCCATCAGTGACCGGGGGGATTTTGGTACGCAGTATTTT
-,13,TRBJ1-5,few,TRBV5-1,CASGVDSNQPQHF,TGCGCCAGCGGAGTAGATAGCAATCAGCCCCAGCATTTT
-,15,TRBJ2-7,-,TRBV5-1,CASSLASVPSYEQYF,TGCGCCAGCAGCTTGGCGTCTGTACCCTCCTACGAGCAGTACTTC
-,15,TRBJ2-5,many,TRBV21-1,CASSRDRRPQETQYF,TGTGCCAGCAGCCGGGACAGGAGGCCTCAAGAGACCCAGTACTTC